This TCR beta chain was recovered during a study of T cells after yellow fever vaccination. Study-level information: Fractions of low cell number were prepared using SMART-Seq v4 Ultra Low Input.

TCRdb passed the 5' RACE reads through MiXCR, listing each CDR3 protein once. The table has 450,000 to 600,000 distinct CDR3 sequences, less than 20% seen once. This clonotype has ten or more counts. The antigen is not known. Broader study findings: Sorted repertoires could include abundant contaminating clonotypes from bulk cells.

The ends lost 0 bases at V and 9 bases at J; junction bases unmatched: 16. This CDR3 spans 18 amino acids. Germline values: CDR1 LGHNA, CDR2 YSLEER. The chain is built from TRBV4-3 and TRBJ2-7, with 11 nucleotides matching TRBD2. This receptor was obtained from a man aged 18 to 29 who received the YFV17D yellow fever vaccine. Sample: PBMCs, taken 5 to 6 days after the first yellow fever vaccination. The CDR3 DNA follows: TGCGCCAGCAGCCAAGATCTAGGGGCTAGCGGGGGGTCAGCGTCGCAGTACTTC. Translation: CASSQDLGASGGSASQYF.